The clone carrying this T cell receptor beta chain has more than one count but fewer than ten. The template for TCR beta VDJ and CDR3 sequence profiling was genomic DNA. MiXCR, applied by TCRdb to the reads, yields one record per CDR3 protein. The sample contains some 410,000 distinct CDR3 sequences, 65% to 80% of which appear only once. The data derive from a study of CD8+CD57+ T cells in acquired aplastic anemia. V was cut by 5 bases and J by 4 bases, with 14 bases left in between. Germline V CDR1 and CDR2: DFQATT, SNEGSKA (reference sequence). The length of the CDR3 is 13 residues. The TCR originated in a human donor in good health, serving as a control. The specimen was sorted CD4+, CD8+, or CD8+CD57+ T cells (not recorded which) from PBMCs. The chain carries TRBV20-1 and TRBJ1-1; perhaps TRBD1 as D (5 bases). CDR3 loop: CSAHRQRGTEAFF. As DNA, the CDR3 is TGCAGTGCTCACCGACAGAGGGGCACTGAAGCTTTCTTT.